These 31 T cell receptor beta chains share one sample of origin, sequenced in a study of CD8 T cells in Susac syndrome. An amount of RNA that ranged from roughly 0.5 to 1 ug was reverse transcribed with random hexamers. TCRdb re-called the immunoSEQ multiplex PCR reads with MiXCR, one entry per CDR3 protein. The repertoire consists of about 94,000 distinct CDR3 sequences, with about 94% occurring once and the leading ten covering about 0.28%. Source material: CD4+ T cells from PBMCs. The receptor source for this set is a human donor with Susac syndrome.

The chain links TRBV20-1 to TRBJ2-3, with D perhaps matching TRBD2 (7 bases). The V gene lost 5 bases and the J gene lost 2 bases, with 17 bases spanning the gap. The germline V gene has CDR1 DFQATT and CDR2 SNEGSKA (reference sequence). The CDR3 is 15 amino acids. CDR3 in amino acids: CSAPGRGAHTDTQYF. DNA for the CDR3: TGCAGTGCTCCCGGACGGGGGGCTCACACAGATACGCAGTATTTT.

The rearrangement links TRBV4-1 to TRBJ2-1, with D possibly being TRBD1 (5 bases). The germline V gene has CDR1 MGHRA and CDR2 YSYEKL. The CDR3 contains 15 residues. V lost 2 bases, J lost 2 bases, and 10 bases lay in between. CDR3 DNA sequence: TGCGCCAGCAGCCAACAGGGTACCACCTACAATGAGCAGTTCTTC. Translation: CASSQQGTTYNEQFF.

V usage is TRBV27 and J usage is TRBJ2-5; no reliable D call. This CDR3 region has 13 residues. V was clipped by 2 bases and J by 9 bases, with 13 bases between them. Germline CDR1 is MNHEY and CDR2 is SMNVEV (reference sequence). The CDR3: CASSLLGGSAQYF. The DNA for the CDR3 is TGTGCCAGCAGTTTACTCGGCGGCTCGGCCCAGTACTTC.

The V and J genes are TRBV5-4 and TRBJ2-3; TRBD1 matches 10 bases. The junction had 8 bases not matched to a gene; V was cut back by 4 bases and J by 6 bases. Germline CDR1 and CDR2: SGHNT and YYREEE (reference sequence). This CDR3 is 15 amino acids long. This CDR3 reads CASSPRDRGADTQYF. The CDR3 nucleotides are TGTGCCAGCAGCCCCCGGGACAGGGGTGCGGATACGCAGTATTTT.

The chain links TRBV5-1 to TRBJ1-6; 11 bases align to TRBD1. This CDR3 comprises 14 residues. Per germline, CDR1 SGHRS and CDR2 YFSETQ. With V trimmed by 3 bases and J by 7 bases, 0 bases remained unmatched. The CDR3 DNA sequence: TGCGCCAGCAGCTGGGACAGGGGGAATTCACCCCTCCACTTT. Translated, it gives CASSWDRGNSPLHF.

The rearrangement links TRBV11-1 to TRBJ2-1, with 11 bases aligning to TRBD1. CDR1 is SGHAT and CDR2 is FQDESV in the germline V gene (reference sequence). Trimming removed 4 bases from V and 9 bases from J; junction bases left unmatched: 11. The CDR3 covers 16 residues. The CDR3 nucleotides are TGTGCCAGCAGCTCAATGACCGGGACAGGGGGATGTGAGCAGTTCTTC. Protein product: CASSSMTGTGGCEQFF.

The V call is TRBV20-1, the J call TRBJ2-3, with D hard to call. From germline, CDR1 is DFQATT and CDR2 SNEGSKA (reference sequence). V shed 6 bases and J shed 3 bases, with 16 bases lying between them. There are 14 residues in the CDR3. CDR3 in amino acids: CSAPGPVGTDTQYF. The CDR3 coding sequence is TGCAGTGCCCCGGGCCCTGTGGGTACAGATACGCAGTATTTT.

This rearrangement joins TRBV3-1 to TRBJ2-7, with D unresolved. V was clipped by 1 base and J by 7 bases, with 8 bases between them. CDR3 length: 12 residues. Germline loops: CDR1 LGHDT, CDR2 YNNKEL (reference sequence). The CDR3: CASSQGTWEQYF. The CDR3 nucleotides read TGTGCCAGCAGCCAAGGAACATGGGAGCAGTACTTC.

This clonotype has just one count. This chain links TRBV2 with TRBJ2-7; D is possibly TRBD1 or TRBD2 (5 bases each). Trimming took 1 base from V and 2 from J, leaving 12 bases between them. CDR3 length equals 15 residues. In germline, CDR1 is SNHLY, CDR2 FYNNEI. The CDR3 loop reads CASSEGTRGAYEQYF. The DNA for the CDR3 is TGTGCCAGCAGTGAAGGGACACGAGGGGCCTACGAGCAGTACTTC.

This clonotype appeared a single time. V usage is TRBV27 and J usage is TRBJ2-7; TRBD1 matches 8 bases. In germline, CDR1 is MNHEY, CDR2 SMNVEV (reference sequence). The junction had 3 bases not matched to a gene; V was cut back by 8 bases and J by 0 bases. This CDR3 spans 13 amino acids. CDR3 in DNA: TGTGCCAGCTCGGGACAGGACTCCTACGAGCAGTACTTC. Amino acids: CASSGQDSYEQYF.

This rearrangement joins TRBV21-1 to TRBJ1-2. TRBV21-1 is shown as a pseudogene. The CDR3 length is 10 residues. CDR3 residues: CASRVDGYTF. Here the CDR3 DNA reads TGTGCCAGCAGGGTTGACGGCTACACCTTC.

V is TRBV19 and J is TRBJ2-7, with 9 bases identical to TRBD1. In germline, CDR1 is LNHDA, CDR2 SQIVND (reference sequence). There are 14 residues in the CDR3. With 8 bases clipped from V and 2 bases from J, the junction kept 7 bases outside the gene matches. The CDR3 coding sequence is TGTGCCAGTTCGAAACAGGGGGCCGCCTACGAGCAGTACTTC. Encoded protein: CASSKQGAAYEQYF.

J is TRBJ2-3 and V is TRBV9; D is possibly TRBD2 (6 bases). V shed 0 bases and J shed 0 bases, with 17 bases lying between them. Germline lookup yields CDR1 SGDLS and CDR2 YYNGEE. The CDR3 extends over 18 amino acids. The CDR3 bases are TGTGCCAGCAGCGTAGGAGACCGGGGGATCGCTAGCACAGATACGCAGTATTTT. Translation: CASSVGDRGIASTDTQYF.

The chain couples TRBV12-3 or TRBV12-4 to TRBJ2-5; D unclear. V was shortened by 5 bases and J by 5 bases, with 6 bases between the two germline ends. The CDR3 is 11 amino acids. CDR3: CASSPRETQYF. The CDR3 DNA reads TGTGCCAGCAGTCCGCGGGAGACCCAGTACTTC.

This clonotype appeared a single time. This chain links TRBV18 with TRBJ1-1, with TRBD1 matching 8 bases. Germline V gene data show CDR1 as KGHSH and CDR2 as LQKENI. The junction had 6 bases not matched to a gene; V was cut back by 6 bases and J by 3 bases. The CDR3 contains 14 residues. DNA for the CDR3: TGTGCCAGCTCCAGGGGGCAGGAGGACACTGAAGCTTTCTTT. Its translation is CASSRGQEDTEAFF.

This chain joins TRBV12-3 or TRBV12-4 and TRBJ1-2, with TRBD1 matching over 7 bases. This CDR3 has 13 amino acids. V trimming: 5 bases; J trimming: 4 bases; junction bases outside the gene matches: 4. Here the CDR3 DNA reads TGTGCCAGCAGTCGCGGGACAGTCTATGGCTACACCTTC. Amino acid sequence: CASSRGTVYGYTF.

The chain combines TRBV20-1 with TRBJ2-5, with 11 bases fitting TRBD2. Germline V gives CDR1 DFQATT, CDR2 SNEGSKA (reference sequence). Germline trimming cut 5 bases from V and 2 bases from J; bases unmatched to any gene: 7. This CDR3 has 15 amino acids. Here the CDR3 reads CSAPLAGGIQETQYF. CDR3 bases: TGCAGTGCTCCGTTAGCGGGGGGGATTCAAGAGACCCAGTACTTC.

The rearrangement links TRBV12-3 or TRBV12-4 to TRBJ2-7; 9 bases agree with TRBD1. This CDR3 spans 14 amino acids. Trimming removed 5 bases from V and 7 bases from J; junction bases left unmatched: 9. The CDR3 coding sequence is TGTGCCAGCAGTCCAGGACAGGGGCTTCTGGAGCAGTACTTC. The encoded protein is CASSPGQGLLEQYF.

This sequence joins TRBV6-5 and TRBJ2-5; D might be TRBD1 or TRBD2, each matching 5 bases. Germline V CDR1 and CDR2: MNHEY, SVGAGI. V gave up 6 bases and J gave up 2 bases, with 10 bases separating them. This CDR3 has 13 residues. The DNA of the CDR3 is TGTGCCAGCAGGGGACGGACACAAGAGACCCAGTACTTC. This translates into CASRGRTQETQYF.

This chain uses TRBV20-1 with TRBJ1-5, with TRBD1 matching 10 bases. V gave up 6 bases and J gave up 4 bases; unmatched junction bases: 6. Germline V gene sequence: CDR1 DFQATT, CDR2 SNEGSKA (reference sequence). The CDR3 is made up of 14 amino acids. In DNA, the CDR3 is TGCAGTGCCGTCGAGGACAGGGGGAATCAGCCCCAGCATTTT. Its protein is CSAVEDRGNQPQHF.

This clonotype was seen a handful of times. The chain carries TRBV6-1 and TRBJ1-1; D possibly corresponds to TRBD1 (5 bases). CDR3 length equals 12 residues. From germline, CDR1 is MNHNS and CDR2 SASEGT. The germline V and J ends were trimmed by 7 bases and 5 bases, with 11 bases remaining between them. CDR3 DNA sequence: TGTGCCAGCAAGGGGCGCGGAACTGAAGCTTTCTTT. This sequence encodes CASKGRGTEAFF.

This sequence joins TRBV19 and TRBJ1-2; no clear D. Between the trimmed V and J ends, which lost 6 bases and 2 bases, there was a span of 13 bases. The length of the CDR3 is 14 residues. Germline V lookup: CDR1 LNHDA, CDR2 SQIVND (reference sequence). The CDR3 here is CASRREQLNYGYTF. The CDR3 DNA reads as TGTGCCAGTAGGAGGGAACAGTTAAACTATGGCTACACCTTC.

This chain connects TRBV9 to TRBJ2-1; a weak D match, TRBD1 (6 bases). CDR3 length equals 13 residues. V dropped 3 bases and J dropped 5 bases, with 9 bases sitting between them. Germline V gives CDR1 SGDLS, CDR2 YYNGEE. The CDR3 spells CASSGRDNNEQFF. The DNA for the CDR3 is TGTGCCAGCAGCGGCCGGGACAACAATGAGCAGTTCTTC.

The rearrangement joins TRBV20-1 to TRBJ2-1; 8 bases match TRBD2. CDR1 DFQATT and CDR2 SNEGSKA come from the germline V gene (reference sequence). The CDR3 has 15 residues. Trimming took 5 bases from V and 6 from J; bases not matched to a gene: 12. The CDR3 DNA follows: TGCAGTGCTCTCCAGGCGGCGGGGGGCCGCAATGAGCAGTTCTTC. It translates to CSALQAAGGRNEQFF.

The V and J genes are TRBV9 and TRBJ2-1; 8 nucleotides align to TRBD2. Germline CDR1 SGDLS, CDR2 YYNGEE. This CDR3 is built from 19 residues. J gave up 0 bases and V 4 bases, and 15 bases lay outside the gene matches. In DNA, the CDR3 is TGTGCCAGCAGCCCGGGGGGACTAGGGGTTTCAAGCTCCTACAATGAGCAGTTCTTC. Translated, it gives CASSPGGLGVSSSYNEQFF.

The sample holds one count of this clonotype. This sequence joins TRBV27 and TRBJ2-1, with a tentative D call TRBD2 (6 bases). The V gene's germline CDR1 is MNHEY and CDR2 SMNVEV (reference sequence). The CDR3 is made up of 14 amino acids. Trimming left V 2 bases short and J 8 bases short, with 13 bases between. CDR3 protein: CASSLVLAGHEQFF. Here the CDR3 DNA reads TGTGCCAGCAGTTTAGTACTAGCAGGGCATGAGCAGTTCTTC.

The gene calls are TRBV5-1 and TRBJ2-1; 12 nucleotides match TRBD2. From germline, CDR1 is SGHRS and CDR2 YFSETQ. V was clipped by 4 bases and J by 7 bases; unmatched bases: 6. The CDR3 totals 15 residues. The CDR3 region has the DNA TGCGCCAGCAGCAGACTAGCGGGGGCCTTAAATGAGCAGTTCTTC. As protein: CASSRLAGALNEQFF. Drawing the rest from reference TRBV5-1 and TRBJ2-1, the complete variable domain is KAGVTQTPRYLIKTRGQQVTLSCSPISGHRSVSWYQQTPGQGLQFLFEYFSETQRNKGNFPGRFSGRQFSNSRSEMNVSTLELGDSALYLCASSRLAGALNEQFFGPGTRLTVL.

V usage is TRBV5-1 and J usage is TRBJ1-1, with unresolved D. The V end was cut by 4 bases, the J end by 4 bases, with 17 bases between. The V gene's germline CDR1 is SGHRS and CDR2 YFSETQ. The CDR3 runs 15 residues. CDR3 in amino acids: CASSPLAQSGTEAFF. The CDR3 nucleotides are TGCGCCAGCAGCCCGCTAGCCCAATCGGGCACTGAAGCTTTCTTT.

The chain is built from TRBV12-3 or TRBV12-4 and TRBJ2-5; 7 positions match TRBD1. The CDR3 spans 13 residues. Trimming cost V 6 bases and J 5 bases; bases outside gene matches: 6. CDR3 loop: CASSPTGHETQYF. CDR3 DNA: TGTGCCAGCAGCCCGACAGGGCATGAGACCCAGTACTTC.

The rearrangement uses TRBV20-1 and TRBJ1-1; D is uncertain. Trimming took 1 base from V and 0 from J, leaving 9 bases between them. The germline V gene has CDR1 DFQATT and CDR2 SNEGSKA (reference sequence). The length of the CDR3 is 14 residues. The chain's CDR3 is CSARVQPLNTEAFF. The DNA for the CDR3 is TGCAGTGCTAGAGTGCAGCCCTTGAACACTGAAGCTTTCTTT.

DNA for the CDR3: TGCGCCAGCGACTCGGGACAGGTGAGCAATGAGCAGTTCTTC. This sequence encodes CASDSGQVSNEQFF. The chain combines TRBV5-1 with TRBJ2-1, with TRBD1 identical over 8 bases. CDR1 and CDR2 from the germline V gene are SGHRS and YFSETQ. Unmatched junction bases numbered 9, after V lost 7 bases and J lost 6 bases. This CDR3 has 14 residues.